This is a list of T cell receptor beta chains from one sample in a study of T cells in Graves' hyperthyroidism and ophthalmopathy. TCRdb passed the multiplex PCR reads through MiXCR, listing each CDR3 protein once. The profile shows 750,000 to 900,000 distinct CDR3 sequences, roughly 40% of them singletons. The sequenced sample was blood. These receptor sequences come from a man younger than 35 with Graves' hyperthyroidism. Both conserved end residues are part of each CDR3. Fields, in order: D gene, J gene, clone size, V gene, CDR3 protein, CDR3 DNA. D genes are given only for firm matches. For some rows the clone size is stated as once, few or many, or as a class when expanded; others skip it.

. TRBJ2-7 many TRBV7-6 CASSFGRSYEQYF TGTGCCAGCAGCTTTGGACGGTCCTACGAGCAGTACTTC
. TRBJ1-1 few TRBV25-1 CASSDYRAMNTEAFF TGTGCCAGCTCGGACTACAGAGCCATGAACACTGAAGCTTTCTTT
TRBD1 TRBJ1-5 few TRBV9 CASSVEGTGDQPQHF TGTGCCAGCAGCGTAGAGGGTACAGGGGATCAGCCCCAGCATTTT
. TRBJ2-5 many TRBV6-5 CASSYGLALDGETQYF TGTGCCAGCAGTTACGGGCTAGCCCTTGATGGGGAGACCCAGTACTTC
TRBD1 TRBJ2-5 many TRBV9 CASSVEGQVIETQYF TGTGCCAGCAGCGTAGAGGGACAGGTGATTGAGACCCAGTACTTC
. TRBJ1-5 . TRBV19 CASSTSWGPGQPQHF TGTGCCAGTAGCACCTCGTGGGGGCCTGGTCAGCCCCAGCATTTT
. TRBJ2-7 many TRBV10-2 CASSEGRYEQYF TGCGCCAGCAGTGAGGGCAGATACGAGCAGTACTTC
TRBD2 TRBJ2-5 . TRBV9 CASSGGTSGQETQYF TGTGCCAGCAGCGGAGGGACTAGCGGCCAAGAGACCCAGTACTTC
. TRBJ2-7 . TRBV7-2 CASSSSGTASYEQYF TGTGCCAGCAGCTCATCCGGGACGGCCTCCTACGAGCAGTACTTC
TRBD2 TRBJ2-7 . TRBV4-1 CASSQQRGSAYEQYF TGCGCCAGCAGCCAACAGCGGGGGAGCGCCTACGAGCAGTACTTC
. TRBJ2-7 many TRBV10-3 CASAGVDTNEQYF TGTGCCTCGGCCGGGGTAGATACCAACGAGCAGTACTTC
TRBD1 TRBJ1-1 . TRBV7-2 CASSLEGALGEAFF TGTGCCAGCAGCTTAGAGGGGGCGCTTGGTGAAGCTTTCTTT
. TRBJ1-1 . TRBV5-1 CASSLAVHTEAFF TGCGCCAGCAGCTTGGCTGTCCACACTGAAGCTTTCTTT
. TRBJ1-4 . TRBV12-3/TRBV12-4 CASSLPGKGEKLFF TGTGCCAGCAGTTTACCAGGGAAGGGTGAAAAACTGTTTTTT
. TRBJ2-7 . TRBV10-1 CASSIGQPYEQYF TGTGCCAGCTCGATAGGGCAGCCCTACGAGCAGTACTTC
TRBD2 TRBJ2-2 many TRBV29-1 CSVVLQRESTGELFF TGCAGCGTTGTTCTCCAGCGGGAGAGCACCGGGGAGCTGTTTTTT
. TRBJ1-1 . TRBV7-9 CASSSGGDGTEAFF TGTGCCAGCAGCTCTGGGGGAGACGGGACTGAAGCTTTCTTT
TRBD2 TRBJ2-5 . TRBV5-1 CASSYGTSADQETQYF TGCGCCAGCAGCTACGGGACTAGCGCTGATCAAGAGACCCAGTACTTC
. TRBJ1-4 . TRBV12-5 CASRGGAYEKLFF TGTGCCAGCCGGGGGGGGGCGTATGAAAAACTGTTTTTT
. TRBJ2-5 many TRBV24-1 CATSAPSGHQSETQYF TGTGCCACCAGTGCCCCCTCCGGACACCAATCAGAGACCCAGTACTTC
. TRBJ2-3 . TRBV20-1 CSEELVGTDTQYF TGCAGTGAAGAACTAGTCGGTACAGATACGCAGTATTTT
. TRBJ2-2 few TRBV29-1 CSVSPPATPLRTGELFF TGCAGCGTGAGTCCACCAGCTACCCCGCTCAGGACCGGGGAGCTGTTTTTT
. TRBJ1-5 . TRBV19 CASSIDRGFNQPQHF TGTGCCAGTAGTATAGATCGGGGCTTCAATCAGCCCCAGCATTTT
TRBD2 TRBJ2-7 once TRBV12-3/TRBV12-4 CASSPGLASEQYF TGTGCCAGCAGCCCGGGACTAGCTAGCGAGCAGTACTTC
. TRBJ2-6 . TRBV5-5 CASSPIISTGANVLTF TGTGCCAGCAGCCCAATAATTTCTACTGGGGCCAACGTCCTGACTTTC
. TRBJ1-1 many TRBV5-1 CASSQGFEAFF TGCGCCAGCAGCCAGGGATTTGAAGCTTTCTTT
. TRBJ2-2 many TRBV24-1 CATSALGRGNTGELFF TGTGCCACCAGTGCCCTAGGCCGGGGGAACACCGGGGAGCTGTTTTTT
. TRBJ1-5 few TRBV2 CASSAEGDSNQPQHF TGTGCCAGCAGTGCGGAGGGGGATAGCAATCAGCCCCAGCATTTT
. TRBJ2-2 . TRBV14 CASSPIEGTGELFF TGTGCCAGCTCACCGATCGAGGGCACCGGGGAGCTGTTTTTT
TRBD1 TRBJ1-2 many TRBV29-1 CSVRDRGYGYTF TGCAGCGTCCGGGACAGGGGCTATGGCTACACCTTC
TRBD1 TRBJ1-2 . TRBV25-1 CASSLRTGANYGYTF TGTGCCAGCAGCCTCCGGACAGGGGCCAACTATGGCTACACCTTC
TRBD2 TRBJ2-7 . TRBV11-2 CASSQEPSGGTPYEQYF TGTGCCAGCAGCCAGGAACCGAGCGGGGGAACTCCCTACGAGCAGTACTTC
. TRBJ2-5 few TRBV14 CASSQDHGTQYF TGTGCCAGCAGCCAAGATCACGGGACCCAGTACTTC